This T cell receptor beta chain emerged from a study of blood T cell repertoires in COVID-19. Study details: Researchers got acute and convalescent COVID-19 samples from the United States, Italy and Spain. Sources were T cells, B-cell-depleted T cells, or PBMCs; the material itself was cDNA or gDNA.

Per the original data handling: The authors estimated nucleated cell counts from reference gene primer amplification. Assay: immunoSEQ multiplex PCR; the TCRdb copy retains only in-frame clones and omits some. That table supplies the V and J calls and clone size; D and trimming were determined from the DNA. Seen here are about 250,000 clones, under 95% observed once, and the top ten hold about 1.9%. The study counted Cohort 3 donors as recovered given two negative PCRs, clearance, or symptom resolution. This receptor was obtained from a woman between 18 and 30 years old who had recovered from COVID-19. Sequencing was performed on PBMCs or T cells enriched from blood (not recorded which).

This chain's CDR3 is CASSRVAYSTDTQYF. CDR3 nucleotide sequence: TGTGCCAGCAGCCGGGTAGCTTACAGCACAGATACGCAGTATTTT. The chain is built from TRBV14 and TRBJ2-3; D call uncertain. Germline V lookup: CDR1 SGHDN, CDR2 FVKESK. The V and J ends lost 4 bases and 0 bases respectively, with 11 bases between them. This CDR3 region has 15 residues.